This passage covers 22 T cell receptor beta chains from one sample sequenced in a study of T-cell memory formation after mild COVID-19. TCRdb passed the 5' RACE reads through MiXCR, listing each CDR3 protein once. This table has roughly 310,000 distinct CDR3 sequences, around 15% appearing once. The sequenced sample was PBMCs or a T cell subset sorted from them (not recorded which). All receptors derive from a man younger than 30 who had mild COVID-19 (a few samples of this study predate the infection). Cell type and time point are not known.

This clonotype was counted once. The V call is TRBV7-9, the J call TRBJ1-2; 10 bases agree with TRBD1. V lost 4 bases and J lost 6; bases outside the gene matches: 8. Germline CDR1 is SEHNR and CDR2 is FQNEAQ (reference sequence). This CDR3 is built from 15 residues. The CDR3 protein is CASSSPDRGLDGYTF. CDR3 nucleotides: TGTGCCAGCAGCTCTCCTGACAGGGGGCTTGATGGCTACACCTTC.

This clonotype was observed a handful of times. The chain employs TRBV7-9 and TRBJ2-7, with a possible D match to TRBD1 (5 bases). The CDR3 length is 15 residues. Germline lookup yields CDR1 SEHNR and CDR2 FQNEAQ (reference sequence). The V and J ends lost 0 bases and 7 bases respectively, with 16 bases between them. CDR3 sequence (DNA): TGTGCCAGCAGCTTAGCGCAGTTAGGGGCTCGGGAGCAGTACGTC. Its protein is CASSLAQLGAREQYV.

This chain joins TRBV6-5 and TRBJ1-2; 8 nucleotides line up with TRBD1. This CDR3 is built from 14 residues. After removal of 4 bases from V and 8 bases from J, the junction contained 9 bases not matched to a gene. Germline V gives CDR1 MNHEY, CDR2 SVGAGI. The CDR3 nucleotides read TGTGCCAGCAGTTCTCAAAGGACAGGGTTGGGCTACACCTTC. It is translated as CASSSQRTGLGYTF.

This clonotype occurred a few times. The rearrangement links TRBV5-1 to TRBJ2-7; TRBD1 matches 10 bases. This CDR3 is 16 amino acids long. V gave up 0 bases and J gave up 3 bases; unmatched junction bases: 6. Germline CDR1 SGHRS, CDR2 YFSETQ. This chain's CDR3 is CASSLVRDRGHYEQYF. The DNA for the CDR3 is TGCGCCAGCAGCTTGGTCCGGGACAGGGGTCACTACGAGCAGTACTTC.

In its sample, this clonotype was seen many times. The rearrangement uses TRBV2 and TRBJ2-7; D gene unclear. Deletions cut 7 bases from V and 3 bases from J, with 13 bases between. CDR3 size: 13 residues. The germline V gene has CDR1 SNHLY and CDR2 FYNNEI. The CDR3 DNA is TGTGCCAGCACCAGATCGGACGGCTACGAGCAGTACTTC. It codes for CASTRSDGYEQYF.

This clonotype showed up just a few times. The V call is TRBV5-5, the J call TRBJ2-7; D remains ambiguous. The germline CDR1 and CDR2 sequences are SGHKS and YYEKEE (reference sequence). The CDR3 extends over 16 amino acids. V lost 7 bases to trimming and J lost 0 bases, with 20 bases between them. CDR3 residues: CASSPPGPLSSYEQYF. For the CDR3, the DNA is TGTGCCAGCTCGCCCCCTGGGCCCCTTAGCTCCTACGAGCAGTACTTC.

J is TRBJ2-5 and V is TRBV5-1; no firm D call. Germline V lookup: CDR1 SGHRS, CDR2 YFSETQ. Trimming stripped 1 base from V and 4 bases from J, with 8 bases between. This CDR3 spans 13 amino acids. The CDR3 bases are TGCGCCAGCAGCTTGCAAGAGAGAGAGACCCAGTACTTC. Translating gives CASSLQERETQYF.

The CDR3 is CASSPRQSDQPQHF. The CDR3 nucleotides read TGTGCCAGCAGCCCAAGACAGTCTGATCAGCCCCAGCATTTT. The chain has TRBV9 and TRBJ1-5; D perhaps matches TRBD1 (5 bases). Trimming took 4 bases from V and 5 from J, leaving 13 bases between them. There are 14 residues in the CDR3. Germline V CDR1 and CDR2: SGDLS, YYNGEE.

This rearrangement joins TRBV10-2 to TRBJ2-5; 7 bases are a match to TRBD1. V lost 3 bases and J lost 1; bases outside the gene matches: 5. The CDR3 totals 15 residues. Germline CDR1 is WSHSY and CDR2 is SAAADI. The CDR3 here is CASSDLQGTQETQYF. In nucleotides, the CDR3 is TGCGCCAGCAGTGATTTACAGGGGACCCAAGAGACCCAGTACTTC.

This clonotype was observed a handful of times. The rearrangement uses TRBV6-6 and TRBJ1-4; TRBD1 is a possible D gene (5 bases). Germline assignment: CDR1 MNHNY and CDR2 SVGAGI (reference sequence). Trimming took off 8 bases at V and 8 bases at J, with 12 bases between the two ends. The CDR3 sequence is 12 residues long. The CDR3 loop reads CASGATGEKLFF. CDR3 sequence (DNA): TGTGCCAGCGGGGCGACCGGAGAAAAACTGTTTTTT.

This clonotype showed up just a few times. The rearrangement uses TRBV6-2 or TRBV6-3 and TRBJ2-7; the D gene is possibly TRBD1 (5 bases). Trimming pared 6 bases from V and 1 base from J, leaving 7 bases between. The germline gives CDR1 MNHEY, CDR2 SVGEGT. The CDR3 is 12 residues long. The CDR3 reads CASSHRSYEQYF. CDR3 in DNA: TGTGCCAGCAGCCACAGGTCCTACGAGCAGTACTTC.

This clonotype was picked up one time. This chain joins TRBV4-1 and TRBJ1-3; D is unclear. V was trimmed by 6 bases and J by 0 bases, leaving 15 bases between them. This CDR3 is built from 16 residues. The germline CDR1 and CDR2 sequences are MGHRA and YSYEKL. CDR3: CASSRRTESSGNTIYF. The DNA of the CDR3 is TGCGCCAGCAGTCGGAGGACGGAGAGCTCTGGAAACACCATATATTTT.

The chain combines TRBV25-1 with TRBJ2-7; 7 nucleotides agree with TRBD2. Germline lookup yields CDR1 MGHDK and CDR2 SYGVNS. The J segment lost 9 bases and the V segment lost 3 bases, leaving 11 bases of the junction unmatched. CDR3 length equals 14 residues. The CDR3: CASSDEWEGKAQYF. The CDR3 DNA is TGTGCCAGCAGTGATGAGTGGGAGGGCAAAGCGCAGTACTTC.

The chain employs TRBV6-2 or TRBV6-3 and TRBJ2-6, with D maybe TRBD2 (6 bases). V was clipped by 4 bases and J by 0 bases, with 16 bases between them. Germline CDR1 MNHEY, CDR2 SVGEGT. This CDR3 is 18 amino acids long. The CDR3 nucleotides are TGTGCCAGCAGTTTCCCCGGGAGCCTCGCCTCTGGGGCCAACGTCCTGACTTTC. Residues: CASSFPGSLASGANVLTF.

Only a few counts were recorded for this clonotype. This chain links TRBV11-2 with TRBJ2-3; D not certain. The CDR3 covers 13 residues. From germline, CDR1 is SGHAT and CDR2 FQNNGV. Trimming shortened V by 6 bases and J by 0 bases, and 7 bases separated the two germline ends. CDR3 amino acids: CASSLYSTDTQYF. CDR3 nucleotides: TGTGCCAGCAGTTTGTACAGCACAGATACGCAGTATTTT.

The sample holds a few counts of this clonotype. CDR3 sequence (DNA): TGTGCCAGCAGCCGGGCTGGTTCGGTCTACGAGCAGTACGTC. This translates into CASSRAGSVYEQYV. The chain combines TRBV7-8 with TRBJ2-7; no clear D gene. The V gene's germline CDR1 is SGHVS and CDR2 FQNEAQ. The germline V and J ends were trimmed by 5 bases and 3 bases, with 14 bases remaining between them. The CDR3 runs 14 residues.

This chain connects TRBV9 to TRBJ2-1; unclear D gene. Germline V CDR1 and CDR2: SGDLS, YYNGEE. The CDR3 is 13 amino acids. V was cut by 6 bases and J by 5 bases, with 12 bases left in between. The CDR3 region is CASNPDPNNEQFF. DNA for the CDR3: TGTGCCAGCAACCCTGACCCGAACAATGAGCAGTTCTTC.

This clonotype was counted between two and nine times. This chain links TRBV5-1 with TRBJ2-2, with unresolved D. The CDR3 consists of 14 residues. V gave up 1 base and J gave up 5 bases, with 9 bases separating them. Germline assignment: CDR1 SGHRS and CDR2 YFSETQ. The CDR3 DNA reads TGCGCCAGCAGCTTGATAAGGCATACCGGGGAGCTGTTTTTT. Its translation: CASSLIRHTGELFF.

This clonotype was found many times. The rearrangement joins TRBV15 to TRBJ1-1; D may be TRBD1 (5 bases). Trimming cost V 0 bases and J 3 bases, with 8 bases left between them. The CDR3 is 14 residues long. Looked up from germline, CDR1 is LNHNV and CDR2 is YYDKDF (reference sequence). CDR3 DNA: TGTGCCACCAGCAGAGATCTGGGGGACACTGAAGCTTTCTTT. Amino acids: CATSRDLGDTEAFF.

In its sample, this clonotype was seen a few times. The V and J genes are TRBV6-5 and TRBJ2-1; 8 nucleotides line up with TRBD1. Germline CDR1 is MNHEY and CDR2 is SVGAGI. There are 13 residues in the CDR3. The trim removed 6 bases at V and 6 bases at J, leaving 4 bases unmatched. The CDR3 here is CASRTDRGNEQFF. The CDR3 DNA reads as TGTGCCAGCAGAACTGACAGGGGCAATGAGCAGTTCTTC.

This chain connects TRBV27 to TRBJ2-1, with 9 bases aligning to TRBD1. Germline lookup yields CDR1 MNHEY and CDR2 SMNVEV (reference sequence). Unmatched junction bases numbered 4, after V lost 0 bases and J lost 7 bases. This CDR3 comprises 15 residues. The CDR3 bases are TGTGCCAGCAGTTTATCGGACAGGGGACTAAATGAGCAGTTCTTC. This encodes CASSLSDRGLNEQFF.

This sequence joins TRBV6-1 and TRBJ1-2; 10 bases are a match to TRBD1. Germline CDR1 MNHNS, CDR2 SASEGT. The CDR3 loop spans 13 amino acids. Trimming cost V 7 bases and J 8 bases; bases outside gene matches: 7. The CDR3 nucleotides read TGTGCCAGCAACCAAGGACAGGGGGAAGGCTACACCTTC. Encoded protein: CASNQGQGEGYTF.